This T cell receptor beta chain was retrieved from a study of CD8+ T cells in alopecia areata. Regarding the study as a whole: Elevated clonality characterized lesional scalp relative to normal scalp, particularly in alopecia totalis/universalis. Clarity of TCR sharing across patients fell short of that in mice, possibly HLA-related.

This clone appeared a single time. Its antigen is not known. T lymphocytes (CD4+ and CD8+) were sorted from PBMCs. Reverse transcribed after extraction, RNA yielded cDNA as the sequencing template. Using immunoSEQ multiplex PCR, the repertoire was profiled, and TCRdb retains in-frame clones only, with some absent. The sample includes about 110,000 clones, about 50% of them seen just once. This CDR3 comprises 12 residues. J gave up 14 bases and V 9 bases, and 12 bases lay outside the gene matches. Germline CDR1 MNHEY, CDR2 SMNVEV (reference sequence). Sequenced sample: NKG2D-low CD8+ T cells sorted from blood. The receptor was derived from a human donor with alopecia areata. This chain joins TRBV27 and TRBJ2-4, with 8 nucleotides matching TRBD2. The chain's CDR3 is CASKLKAGDEYF. The CDR3 nucleotides read TGTGCCAGTAAACTCAAAGCGGGAGATGAGTACTTC.